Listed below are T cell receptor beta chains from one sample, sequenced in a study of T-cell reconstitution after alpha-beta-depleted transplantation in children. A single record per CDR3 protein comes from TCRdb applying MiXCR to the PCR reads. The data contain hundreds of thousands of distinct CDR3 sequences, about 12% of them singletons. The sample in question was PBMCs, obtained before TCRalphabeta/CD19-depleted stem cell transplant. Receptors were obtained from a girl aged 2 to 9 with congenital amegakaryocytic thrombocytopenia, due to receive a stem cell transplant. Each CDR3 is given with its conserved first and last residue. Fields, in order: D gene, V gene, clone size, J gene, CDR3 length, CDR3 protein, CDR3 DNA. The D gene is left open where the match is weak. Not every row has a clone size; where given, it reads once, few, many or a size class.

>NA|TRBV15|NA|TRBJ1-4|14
CATSEGPANEKLFF
TGTGCCACCTCTGAAGGGCCAGCTAATGAAAAACTGTTTTTT
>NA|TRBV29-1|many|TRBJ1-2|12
CSANRDFYGYTF
TGCAGCGCCAACAGGGACTTCTATGGCTACACCTTC
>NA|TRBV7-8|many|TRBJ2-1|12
CASSLRSNEQFF
TGTGCCAGCAGCTTGAGGAGCAATGAGCAGTTCTTC
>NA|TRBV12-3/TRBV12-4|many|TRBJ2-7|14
CASSPQGYSYEQYF
TGTGCCAGCAGCCCACAGGGCTACTCCTACGAGCAGTACTTC
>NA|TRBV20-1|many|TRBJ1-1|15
CSARDIPGSNTEAFF
TGCAGTGCTAGAGATATCCCGGGATCGAACACTGAAGCTTTCTTT
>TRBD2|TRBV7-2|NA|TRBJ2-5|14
CASSFFAGVETQYF
TGTGCCAGCAGCTTCTTCGCGGGAGTGGAGACCCAGTACTTC
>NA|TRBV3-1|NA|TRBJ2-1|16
CASSQGPDSSYNEQFF
TGTGCCAGCAGCCAAGGTCCGGACAGCTCCTACAATGAGCAGTTCTTC
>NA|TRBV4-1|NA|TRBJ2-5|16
CASSQGIRVGQETQYF
TGCGCCAGCAGCCAAGGGATCAGGGTTGGCCAAGAGACCCAGTACTTC
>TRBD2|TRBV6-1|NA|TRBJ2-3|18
CASSEKRLAGGRRDTHYF
TGTGCCAGCAGTGAAAAGAGGCTAGCGGGAGGGCGGAGAGATACGCACTATTTT
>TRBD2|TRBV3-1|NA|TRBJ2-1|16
CASSQTGLAGANEQFF
TGTGCCAGCAGCCAGACGGGGCTAGCGGGAGCGAATGAGCAGTTCTTC
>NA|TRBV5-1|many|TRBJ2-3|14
CASSLGGGVDTQYF
TGCGCCAGCAGCTTGGGTGGGGGAGTTGATACGCAGTATTTT
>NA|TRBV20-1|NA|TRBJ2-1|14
CSARDSRFYNEQFF
TGCAGTGCTAGAGACTCTCGTTTCTACAATGAGCAGTTCTTC
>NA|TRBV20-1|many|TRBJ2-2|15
CSARGTLWGAGELFF
TGCAGTGCTAGAGGGACTCTCTGGGGGGCCGGGGAGCTGTTTTTT
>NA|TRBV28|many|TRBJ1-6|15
CASSLGTLYNSPLHF
TGTGCCAGCAGTTTAGGGACTCTATATAATTCACCCCTCCACTTT
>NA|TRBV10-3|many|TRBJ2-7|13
CASKGPISYEQYF
TGTGCCAGTAAGGGCCCGATCTCCTACGAGCAGTACTTC
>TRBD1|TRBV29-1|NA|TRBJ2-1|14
CSVAGTGGSAEQFF
TGCAGCGTAGCGGGGACAGGGGGATCCGCCGAGCAGTTCTTC
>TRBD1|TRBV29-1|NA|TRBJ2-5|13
CSARDRHQETQYF
TGCAGCGCCCGGGACAGGCATCAAGAGACCCAGTACTTC
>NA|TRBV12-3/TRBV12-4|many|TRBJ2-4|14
CASSFTGTKNIQYF
TGTGCCAGCAGTTTTACCGGGACGAAAAACATTCAGTACTTC
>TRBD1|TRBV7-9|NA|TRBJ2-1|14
CASSSYRGRNEQFF
TGTGCCAGCAGCTCTTACAGGGGGCGGAATGAGCAGTTCTTC
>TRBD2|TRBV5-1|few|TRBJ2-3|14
CASRTSGRSDTQYF
TGCGCCAGCAGAACTAGCGGGAGATCAGATACGCAGTATTTT
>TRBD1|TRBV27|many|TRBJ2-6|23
CASSLFSLRRDRVTSSGANVLTF
TGTGCCAGCAGTTTATTCTCCCTGCGCCGGGACAGGGTGACGAGCTCTGGGGCCAACGTCCTGACTTTC
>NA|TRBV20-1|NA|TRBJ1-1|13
CSASRQRNTEAFF
TGCAGTGCTAGCCGTCAGAGGAACACTGAAGCTTTCTTT
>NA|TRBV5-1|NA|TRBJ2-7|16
CASSLFAPTVPYEQYF
TGCGCCAGCAGCTTGTTTGCCCCAACGGTTCCCTACGAGCAGTACTTC
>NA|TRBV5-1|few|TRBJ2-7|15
CASSLSVRRGYEQYF
TGCGCCAGCAGCTTGAGTGTCCGCCGGGGCTACGAGCAGTACTTC
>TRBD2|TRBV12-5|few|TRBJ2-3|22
CASGLAHRGTSGSSASTDTQYF
TGTGCTAGTGGTTTGGCCCATCGGGGGACTAGCGGGAGCAGTGCTAGCACAGATACGCAGTATTTT
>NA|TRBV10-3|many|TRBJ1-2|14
CAIREDSVLFGYTF
TGTGCCATCAGGGAGGACAGCGTCCTTTTTGGCTACACCTTC
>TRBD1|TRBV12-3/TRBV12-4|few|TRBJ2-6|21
CASRFGLPGQGLLTGANVLTF
TGTGCCAGCAGGTTTGGACTTCCGGGACAGGGGTTACTCACTGGGGCCAACGTCCTGACTTTC
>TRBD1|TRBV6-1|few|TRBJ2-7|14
CASTNRGSSYEQYF
TGTGCCAGCACTAACAGGGGTTCATCCTACGAGCAGTACTTC
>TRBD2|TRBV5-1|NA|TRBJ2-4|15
CASSLNTGGRNIQYF
TGCGCCAGCAGCTTGAATACGGGAGGTCGAAACATTCAGTACTTC
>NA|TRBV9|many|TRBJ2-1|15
CASSIGGGRYNEQFF
TGTGCCAGCAGCATAGGGGGGGGAAGGTACAATGAGCAGTTCTTC
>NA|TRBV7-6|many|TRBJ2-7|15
CASSLYSDSSYEQYF
TGTGCCAGCAGCTTATATTCGGACAGCTCCTACGAGCAGTACTTC
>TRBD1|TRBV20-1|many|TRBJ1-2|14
CSARIGTGDDGYTF
TGCAGTGCTAGGATCGGGACAGGGGATGATGGCTACACCTTC
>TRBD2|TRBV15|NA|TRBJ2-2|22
CATSRDLAKREVQKENTGELFF
TGTGCCACCAGCAGAGATTTGGCGAAGCGGGAGGTACAAAAAGAGAACACCGGGGAGCTGTTTTTT
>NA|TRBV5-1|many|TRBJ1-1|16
CASSLEGVERGTEAFF
TGCGCCAGCAGCTTGGAGGGGGTGGAACGGGGTACTGAAGCTTTCTTT
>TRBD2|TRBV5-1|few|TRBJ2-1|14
CASSRAGAYNEQFF
TGCGCCAGCAGCCGGGCGGGGGCCTACAATGAGCAGTTCTTC
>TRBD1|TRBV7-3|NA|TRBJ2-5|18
CASSLNLIPGQQQETQYF
TGTGCCAGCAGCTTAAATTTAATCCCGGGACAGCAACAAGAGACCCAGTACTTC
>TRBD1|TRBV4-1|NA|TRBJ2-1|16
CASSQVSGQGFYEQFF
TGCGCCAGCAGCCAAGTTTCAGGACAGGGATTTTATGAGCAGTTCTTC
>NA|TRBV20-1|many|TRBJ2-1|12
CSARNNYNEQFF
TGCAGTGCTAGAAACAACTACAATGAGCAGTTCTTC
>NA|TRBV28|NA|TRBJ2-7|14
CAIRKQAEGYEPYF
TGTGCCATCAGAAAACAGGCGGAGGGTTACGAGCCGTACTTC
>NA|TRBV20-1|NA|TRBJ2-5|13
CSARESGRETQYF
TGCAGTGCTAGAGAGAGTGGGCGAGAGACCCAGTACTTC
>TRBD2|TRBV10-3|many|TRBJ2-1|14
CAISDRLAGEEQFF
TGTGCCATCAGTGATCGACTAGCGGGAGAAGAGCAGTTCTTC
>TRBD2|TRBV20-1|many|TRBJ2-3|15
CSARDTSGPSDTQYF
TGCAGTGCTAGGGACACTAGCGGACCATCGGATACGCAGTATTTT